A selection of T cell receptor beta chains follows, all from one sample in a study of control samples from healthy donors and cancer patients. Profiled with immunoSEQ multiplex PCR; TCRdb holds only in-frame clones, not every one. Of over 100,000 clones listed, 75% to 95% were seen once; the top ten hold 2.5% to 3%. Sequencing used blood. These receptors all come from a man aged 35 to 55 in good health. CDR3s include the opening cysteine and the closing phenylalanine or tryptophan. Each record gives: clone size, V gene, D gene, J gene, CDR3 protein, CDR3 DNA. D genes are given only for firm matches. Where a row states a size, it is once, few, many or the class of an expanded clone; other rows omit it.

>-|TRBV19|TRBD2|TRBJ2-1
CASSIRTFMIRTTSRANEQFF
TGTGCCAGTAGTATTCGGACTTTTATGATCAGGACGACTAGCAGAGCCAATGAGCAGTTCTTC
>-|TRBV5-1|-|TRBJ2-7
CASSFGLDSNYEQYF
TGCGCCAGCAGCTTTGGGTTGGACAGCAACTACGAGCAGTACTTC
>-|TRBV28|TRBD1|TRBJ1-1
CASSIQGAVTEAFF
TGTGCCAGCAGCATCCAGGGGGCCGTCACTGAAGCTTTCTTT
>-|TRBV2|-|TRBJ1-4
CASDSGIREKLFF
TGTGCCAGCGACTCGGGGATACGGGAAAAACTGTTTTTT
>-|TRBV6-1|-|TRBJ2-3
CASSEAEGTTDTQYF
TGTGCCAGCAGTGAAGCGGAGGGGACCACAGATACGCAGTATTTT
>-|TRBV7-9|-|TRBJ2-2
CASSFGSGLDTGELFF
TGTGCCAGCAGCTTCGGCTCGGGTTTGGACACCGGGGAGCTGTTTTTT
>-|TRBV20-1|-|TRBJ2-1
CSGGLYNEQFF
TGCAGTGGCGGGCTATACAATGAGCAGTTCTTC
>-|TRBV6-6|-|TRBJ2-3
CASSPGGFTDTQYF
TGTGCCAGCAGCCCGGGGGGCTTCACAGATACGCAGTATTTT
>-|TRBV5-8|-|TRBJ1-5
CASSQYNQPQHF
TGTGCCAGCAGCCAATACAATCAGCCCCAGCATTTT
>-|TRBV6-2/TRBV6-3|TRBD1|TRBJ1-1
CASSRQGIMNTEAFF
TGTGCCAGCAGCCGACAGGGGATAATGAACACTGAAGCTTTCTTT
>-|TRBV9|TRBD2|TRBJ2-2
CASSVAGGLRYGELFF
TGTGCCAGCAGCGTTGCGGGGGGGCTACGGTACGGGGAGCTGTTTTTT
>-|TRBV7-9|TRBD2|TRBJ2-1
CASSEPGLDYNEQFF
TGTGCCAGCAGCGAACCGGGACTAGACTACAATGAGCAGTTCTTC
>once|TRBV19|-|TRBJ2-6
CASSLGGANVLTF
TGTGCCAGTAGTTTGGGGGGGGCCAACGTCCTGACTTTC
>-|TRBV5-1|-|TRBJ2-5
CASSREGYQETQYF
TGCGCCAGCAGCCGAGAGGGGTACCAAGAGACCCAGTACTTC
>-|TRBV18|-|TRBJ2-7
CASSRDRSYEQYF
TGTGCCAGCTCACGAGACCGGTCCTACGAGCAGTACTTC
>-|TRBV5-1|TRBD1|TRBJ1-1
CASSSQGFTEAFF
TGCGCCAGCAGCTCACAGGGGTTCACTGAAGCTTTCTTT
>-|TRBV11-3|-|TRBJ1-1
CASSLGGNTEAFF
TGTGCCAGCAGCTTAGGTGGGAACACTGAAGCTTTCTTT
>once|TRBV2|TRBD1|TRBJ2-1
CASHNRGHEQFF
TGTGCCAGTCATAACAGGGGCCATGAGCAGTTCTTC
>once|TRBV2|TRBD1|TRBJ1-2
CASTEQGSTYGYTF
TGTGCCAGCACCGAACAGGGGTCAACCTATGGCTACACCTTC
>-|TRBV6-6|TRBD1|TRBJ1-2
CASSHAGGEGYTF
TGTGCCAGCAGTCACGCAGGGGGAGAGGGCTACACCTTC
>-|TRBV4-2|-|TRBJ2-7
CASSQGWGRGESYEQYF
TGTGCCAGCAGCCAAGGTTGGGGCCGGGGTGAATCCTACGAGCAGTACTTC
>-|TRBV30|TRBD1|TRBJ1-2
CAWSRTRDRDIYGYTF
TGTGCCTGGAGTAGGACCCGGGACAGGGATATCTATGGCTACACCTTC
>-|TRBV29-1|TRBD1|TRBJ2-7
CSVARVTGGEEQYF
TGCAGCGTCGCGAGGGTGACAGGGGGCGAGGAGCAGTACTTC
>-|TRBV6-1|-|TRBJ2-5
CASSEGTRGETQYF
TGTGCCAGCAGTGAAGGGACACGGGGGGAGACCCAGTACTTC
>-|TRBV3-1/TRBV3-2|-|TRBJ1-4
CASSPGPQAREKLFF
TGTGCCAGCAGCCCGGGACCCCAAGCGCGGGAGAAACTGTTTTTT
>-|TRBV7-3|-|TRBJ2-1
CASSITGTHNEQFF
TGTGCCAGCAGCATAACCGGGACACACAATGAGCAGTTCTTC
>-|TRBV6-5|TRBD2|TRBJ2-5
CASSPGGGKTQYF
TGTGCCAGCAGTCCGGGGGGAGGGAAGACCCAGTACTTC